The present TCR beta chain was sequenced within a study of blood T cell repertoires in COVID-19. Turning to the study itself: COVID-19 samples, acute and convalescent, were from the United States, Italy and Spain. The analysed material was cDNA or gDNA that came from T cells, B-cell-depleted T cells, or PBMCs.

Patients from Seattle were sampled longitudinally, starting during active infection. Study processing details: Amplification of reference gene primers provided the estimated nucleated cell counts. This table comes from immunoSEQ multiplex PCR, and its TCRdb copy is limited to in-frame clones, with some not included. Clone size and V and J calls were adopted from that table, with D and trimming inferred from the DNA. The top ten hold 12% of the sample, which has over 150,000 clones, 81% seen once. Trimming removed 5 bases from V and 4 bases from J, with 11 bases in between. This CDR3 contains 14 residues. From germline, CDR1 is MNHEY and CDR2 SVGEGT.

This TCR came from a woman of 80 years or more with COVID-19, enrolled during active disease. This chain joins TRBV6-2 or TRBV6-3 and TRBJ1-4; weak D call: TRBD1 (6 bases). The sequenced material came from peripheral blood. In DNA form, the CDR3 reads TGTGCCAGCAGTCGGACAGCGATTAATGAAAAACTGTTTTTT. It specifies CASSRTAINEKLFF.